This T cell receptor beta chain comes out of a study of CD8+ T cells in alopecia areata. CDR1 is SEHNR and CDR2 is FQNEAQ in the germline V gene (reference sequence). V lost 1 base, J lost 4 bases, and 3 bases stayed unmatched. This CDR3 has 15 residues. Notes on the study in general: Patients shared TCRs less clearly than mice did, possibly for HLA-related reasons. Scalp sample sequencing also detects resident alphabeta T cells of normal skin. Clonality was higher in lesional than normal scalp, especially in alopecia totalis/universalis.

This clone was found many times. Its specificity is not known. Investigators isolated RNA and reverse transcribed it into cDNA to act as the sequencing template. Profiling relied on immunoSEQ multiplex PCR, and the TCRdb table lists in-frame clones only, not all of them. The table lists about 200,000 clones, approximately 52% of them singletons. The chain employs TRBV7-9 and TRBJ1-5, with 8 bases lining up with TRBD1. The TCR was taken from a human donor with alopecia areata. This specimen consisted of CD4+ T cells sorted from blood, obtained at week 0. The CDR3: CASSLGTGPNQPQHF. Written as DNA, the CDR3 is TGTGCCAGCAGCTTAGGGACAGGGCCTAATCAGCCCCAGCATTTT.